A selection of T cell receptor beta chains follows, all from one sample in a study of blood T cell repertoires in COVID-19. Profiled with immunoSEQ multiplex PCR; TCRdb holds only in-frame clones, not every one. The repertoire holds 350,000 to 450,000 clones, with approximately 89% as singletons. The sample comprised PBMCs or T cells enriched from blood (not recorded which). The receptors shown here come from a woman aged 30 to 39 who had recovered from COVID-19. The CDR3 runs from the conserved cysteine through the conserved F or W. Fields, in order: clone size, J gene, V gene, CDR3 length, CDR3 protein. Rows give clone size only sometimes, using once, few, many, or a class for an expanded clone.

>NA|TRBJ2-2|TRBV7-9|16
CASSRTGTSNTGELFF
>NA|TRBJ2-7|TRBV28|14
CASSPAGLAYEQYF
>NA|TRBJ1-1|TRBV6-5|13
CASRLRGNTEAFF
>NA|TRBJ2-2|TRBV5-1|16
CASSSGTGLNTGELFF
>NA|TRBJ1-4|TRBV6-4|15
CASSEFTGTNEKLFF
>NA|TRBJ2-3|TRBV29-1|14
CSVEDWLAGGTQYF
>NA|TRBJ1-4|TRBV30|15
CAWNPRGTPNEKLFF
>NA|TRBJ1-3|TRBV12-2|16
CASRLTPHHSGNTIYF
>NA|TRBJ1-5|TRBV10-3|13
CAISESTGQPQHF
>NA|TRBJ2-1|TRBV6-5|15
CATADPGQGFHEQFF
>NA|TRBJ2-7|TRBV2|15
CASSELSGSAYEQYF
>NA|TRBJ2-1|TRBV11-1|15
CASRFGQSSYNEQFF
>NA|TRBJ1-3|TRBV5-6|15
CASSWGTGAGNTIYF
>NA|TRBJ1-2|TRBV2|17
CASRANRGPIENYGYTF
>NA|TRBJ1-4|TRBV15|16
CATSREFSRGNEKLFF
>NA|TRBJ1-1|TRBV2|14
CASSYFRENTEAFF
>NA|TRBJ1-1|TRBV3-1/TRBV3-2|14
CASSHSRDRAEAFF
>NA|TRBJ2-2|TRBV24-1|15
CATSRRGMNTGELFF
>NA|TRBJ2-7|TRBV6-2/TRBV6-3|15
CASSPSTGGSYEQYF
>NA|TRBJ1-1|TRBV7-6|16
CASSLGNRGRGTEAFF
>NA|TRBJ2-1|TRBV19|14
CASSRSGGAREQFF
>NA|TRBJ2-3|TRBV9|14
CASSVAGSTDTQYF
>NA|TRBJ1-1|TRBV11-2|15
CASRPGQGAGTEAFF
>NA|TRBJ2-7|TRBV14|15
CASSLDRGDAYEQYF
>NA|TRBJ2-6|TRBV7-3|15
CASGQALEGTNVLTF
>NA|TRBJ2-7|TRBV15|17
CATSRQTRRGSSYEQYF
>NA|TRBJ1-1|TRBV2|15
CASRAGTAENTEAFF
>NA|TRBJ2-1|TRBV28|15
CASSLSSGSFGEQFF
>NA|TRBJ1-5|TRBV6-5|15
CASSPDRLGGQPQHF
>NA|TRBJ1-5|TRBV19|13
CATQTGASQPQHF
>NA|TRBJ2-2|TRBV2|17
CAILGTSGRENTGELFF
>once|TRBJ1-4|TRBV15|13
CATRAGYNEKLFF
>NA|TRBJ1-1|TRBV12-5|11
CASGTGVTAFF
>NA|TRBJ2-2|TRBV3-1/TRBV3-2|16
CASSQDPRGGRGELFF
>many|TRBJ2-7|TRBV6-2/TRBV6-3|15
CASSYGISGAYEQYF
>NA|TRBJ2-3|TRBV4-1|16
CASSQPGQLSTDTQYF
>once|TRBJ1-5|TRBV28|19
CASSLRRGQGLRSNQPQHF
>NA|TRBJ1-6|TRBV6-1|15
CASRRDRGFSSPLHF
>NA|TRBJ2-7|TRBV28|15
CASSLTIIASYEQYF
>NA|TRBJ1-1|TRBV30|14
CASSRGTVNTEAFF
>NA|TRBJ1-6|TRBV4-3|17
CASSQEAASSYNSPLHF
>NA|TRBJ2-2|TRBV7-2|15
CASSLAARATGELFF
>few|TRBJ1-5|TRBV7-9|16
CASSPTGIVGNQPQHF
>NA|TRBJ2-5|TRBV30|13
CAWEKIAGETQYF
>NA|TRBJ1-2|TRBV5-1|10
CAVQNYGYTF